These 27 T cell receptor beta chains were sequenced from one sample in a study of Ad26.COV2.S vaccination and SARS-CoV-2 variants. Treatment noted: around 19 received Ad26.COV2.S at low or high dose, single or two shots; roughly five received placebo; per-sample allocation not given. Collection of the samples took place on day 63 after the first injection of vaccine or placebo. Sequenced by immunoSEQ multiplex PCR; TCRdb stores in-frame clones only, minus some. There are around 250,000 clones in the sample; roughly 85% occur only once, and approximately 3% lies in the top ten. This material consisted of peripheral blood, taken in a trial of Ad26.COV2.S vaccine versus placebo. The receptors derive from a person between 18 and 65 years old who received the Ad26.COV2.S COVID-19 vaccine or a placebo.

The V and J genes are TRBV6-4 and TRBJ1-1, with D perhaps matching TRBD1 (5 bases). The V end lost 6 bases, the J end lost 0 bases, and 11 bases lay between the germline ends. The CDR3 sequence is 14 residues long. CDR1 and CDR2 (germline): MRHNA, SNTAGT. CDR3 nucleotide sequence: TGTGCCAGCAGACCGGAGGGACTGAACACTGAAGCTTTCTTT. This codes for CASRPEGLNTEAFF.

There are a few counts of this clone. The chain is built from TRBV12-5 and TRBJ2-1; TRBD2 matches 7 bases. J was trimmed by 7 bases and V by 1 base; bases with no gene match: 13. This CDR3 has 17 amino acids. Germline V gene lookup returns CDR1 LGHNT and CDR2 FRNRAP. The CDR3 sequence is CASGLANGGRIRNEQFF. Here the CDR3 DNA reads TGTGCTAGTGGTTTGGCTAACGGCGGGAGAATCAGGAATGAGCAGTTCTTC. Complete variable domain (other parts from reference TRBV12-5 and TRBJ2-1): DARVTQTPRHKVTEMGQEVTMRCQPILGHNTVFWYRQTMMQGLELLAYFRNRAPLDDSGMPKDRFSAEMPDATLATLKIQPSEPRDSAVYFCASGLANGGRIRNEQFFGPGTRLTVL.

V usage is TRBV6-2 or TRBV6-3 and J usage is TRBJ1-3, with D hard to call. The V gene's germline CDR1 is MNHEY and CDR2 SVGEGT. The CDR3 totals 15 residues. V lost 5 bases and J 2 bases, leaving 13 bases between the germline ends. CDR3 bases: TGTGCCAGCAGTCGGGGATCCATCCCTGGAAACACCATATATTTT. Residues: CASSRGSIPGNTIYF.

CDR3 sequence reads: CASSFLLAGGPGGSYNEQFF. The CDR3 DNA sequence: TGCGCCAGCAGCTTTCTCCTAGCGGGAGGCCCAGGAGGCTCCTACAATGAGCAGTTCTTC. V gene TRBV5-1 combines with J gene TRBJ2-1, with 11 bases that match TRBD2. V lost 2 bases, J lost 0 bases, and 13 bases stayed unmatched. Germline V gene data show CDR1 as SGHRS and CDR2 as YFSETQ. The CDR3 sequence is 20 residues long. Supplemented by reference TRBV5-1 and TRBJ2-1, the full variable domain reads KAGVTQTPRYLIKTRGQQVTLSCSPISGHRSVSWYQQTPGQGLQFLFEYFSETQRNKGNFPGRFSGRQFSNSRSEMNVSTLELGDSALYLCASSFLLAGGPGGSYNEQFFGPGTRLTVL.

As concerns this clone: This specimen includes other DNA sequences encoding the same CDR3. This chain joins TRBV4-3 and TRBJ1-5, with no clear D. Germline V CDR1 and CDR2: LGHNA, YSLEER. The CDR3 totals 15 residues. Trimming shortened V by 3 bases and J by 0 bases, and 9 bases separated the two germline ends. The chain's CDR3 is CASSQDLYSNQPQHF. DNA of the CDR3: TGCGCCAGCAGCCAGGACCTTTATAGCAATCAGCCCCAGCATTTT.

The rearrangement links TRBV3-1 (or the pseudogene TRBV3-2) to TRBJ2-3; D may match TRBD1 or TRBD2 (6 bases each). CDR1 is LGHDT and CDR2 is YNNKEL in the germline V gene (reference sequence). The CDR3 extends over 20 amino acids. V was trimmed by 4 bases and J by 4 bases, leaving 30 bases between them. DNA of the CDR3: TGTGCCAGCAGCCGTAGATCCATCGGGGGCAGTAAGAGCGTGGCAGATACGCAGTATTTT. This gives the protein CASSRRSIGGSKSVADTQYF.

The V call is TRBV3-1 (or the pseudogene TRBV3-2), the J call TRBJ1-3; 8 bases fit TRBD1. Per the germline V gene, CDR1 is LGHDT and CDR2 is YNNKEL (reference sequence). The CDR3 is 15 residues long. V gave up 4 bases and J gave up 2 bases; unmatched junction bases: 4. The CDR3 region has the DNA TGTGCCAGCAGCCCACAGGGGGTAGCTGGAAACACCATATATTTT. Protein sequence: CASSPQGVAGNTIYF.

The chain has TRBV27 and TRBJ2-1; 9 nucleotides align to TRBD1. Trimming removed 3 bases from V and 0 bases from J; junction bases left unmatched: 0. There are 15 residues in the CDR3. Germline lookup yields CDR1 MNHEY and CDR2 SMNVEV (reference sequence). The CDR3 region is CASSLDRGSYNEQFF. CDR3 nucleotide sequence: TGTGCCAGCAGTTTGGACAGGGGCTCCTACAATGAGCAGTTCTTC.

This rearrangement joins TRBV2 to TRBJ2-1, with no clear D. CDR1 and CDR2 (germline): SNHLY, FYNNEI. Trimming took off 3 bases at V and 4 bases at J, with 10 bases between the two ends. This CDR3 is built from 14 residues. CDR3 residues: CASSDGPSYNEQFF. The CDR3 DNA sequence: TGTGCCAGCAGTGACGGGCCTTCGTACAATGAGCAGTTCTTC.

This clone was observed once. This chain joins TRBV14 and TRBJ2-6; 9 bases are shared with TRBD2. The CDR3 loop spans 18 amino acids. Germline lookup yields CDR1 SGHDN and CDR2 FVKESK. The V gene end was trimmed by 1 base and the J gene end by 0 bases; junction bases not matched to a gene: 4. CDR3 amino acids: CASSQGLAASSGANVLTF. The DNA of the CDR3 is TGTGCCAGCAGCCAAGGACTAGCGGCTAGCTCTGGGGCCAACGTCCTGACTTTC.

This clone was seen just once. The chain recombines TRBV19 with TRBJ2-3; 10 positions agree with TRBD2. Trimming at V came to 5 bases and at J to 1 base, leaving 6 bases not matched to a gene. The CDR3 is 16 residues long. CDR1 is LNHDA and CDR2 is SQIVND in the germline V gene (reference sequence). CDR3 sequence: CASSGSGRTGTDTQYF. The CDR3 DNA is TGTGCCAGTAGTGGTAGCGGGAGGACGGGCACAGATACGCAGTATTTT.

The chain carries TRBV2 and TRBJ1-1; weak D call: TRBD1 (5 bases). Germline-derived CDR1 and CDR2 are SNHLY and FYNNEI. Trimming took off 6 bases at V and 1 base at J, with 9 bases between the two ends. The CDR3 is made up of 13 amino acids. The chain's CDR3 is CASSRDPNTEAFF. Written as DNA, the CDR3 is TGTGCCAGCAGCCGGGACCCGAACACTGAAGCTTTCTTT.

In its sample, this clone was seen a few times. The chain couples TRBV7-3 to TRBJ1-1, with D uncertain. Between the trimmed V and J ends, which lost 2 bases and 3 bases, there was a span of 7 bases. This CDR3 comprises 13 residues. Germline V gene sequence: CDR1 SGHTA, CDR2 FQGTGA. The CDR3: CASSLEEYTEAFF. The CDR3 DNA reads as TGTGCCAGCAGCTTAGAGGAATACACTGAAGCTTTCTTT.

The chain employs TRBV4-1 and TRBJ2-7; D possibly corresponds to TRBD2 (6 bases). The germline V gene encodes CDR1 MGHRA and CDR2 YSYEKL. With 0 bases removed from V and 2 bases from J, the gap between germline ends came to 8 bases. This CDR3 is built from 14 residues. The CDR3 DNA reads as TGCGCCAGCAGCCAAGATAGCGGTCCCTACGAGCAGTACTTC. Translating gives CASSQDSGPYEQYF.

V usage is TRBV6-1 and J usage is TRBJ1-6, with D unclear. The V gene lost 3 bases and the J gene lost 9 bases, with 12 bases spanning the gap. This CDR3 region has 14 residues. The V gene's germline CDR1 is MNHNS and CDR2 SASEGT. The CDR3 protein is CASSESGRPSPLHF. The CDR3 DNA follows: TGTGCCAGCAGTGAGTCCGGCAGGCCTTCACCCCTCCACTTT.

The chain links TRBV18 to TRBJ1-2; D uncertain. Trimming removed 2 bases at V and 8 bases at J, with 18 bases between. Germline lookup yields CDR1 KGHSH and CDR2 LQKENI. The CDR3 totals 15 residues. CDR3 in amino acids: CASSPTPFDTRGYTF. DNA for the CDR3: TGTGCCAGCTCACCAACCCCGTTTGACACTCGGGGCTACACCTTC.

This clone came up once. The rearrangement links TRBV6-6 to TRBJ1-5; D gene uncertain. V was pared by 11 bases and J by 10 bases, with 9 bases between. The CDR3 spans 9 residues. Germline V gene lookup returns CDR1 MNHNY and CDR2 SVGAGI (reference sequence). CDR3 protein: CAAGPPQHF. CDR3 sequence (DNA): TGTGCCGCTGGGCCCCCCCAGCATTTT.

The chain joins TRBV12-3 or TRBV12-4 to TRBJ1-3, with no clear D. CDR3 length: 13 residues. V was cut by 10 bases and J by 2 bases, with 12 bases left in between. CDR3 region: CAILRGTGNTIYF. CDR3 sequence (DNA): TGTGCCATCCTTCGTGGGACTGGAAACACCATATATTTT.

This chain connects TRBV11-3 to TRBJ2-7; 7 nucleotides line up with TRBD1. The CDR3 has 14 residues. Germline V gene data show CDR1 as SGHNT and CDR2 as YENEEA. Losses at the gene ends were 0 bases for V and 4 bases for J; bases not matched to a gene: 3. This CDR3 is CASSLDAGGYEQYF. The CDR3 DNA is TGTGCCAGCAGCTTAGATGCAGGGGGATACGAGCAGTACTTC.

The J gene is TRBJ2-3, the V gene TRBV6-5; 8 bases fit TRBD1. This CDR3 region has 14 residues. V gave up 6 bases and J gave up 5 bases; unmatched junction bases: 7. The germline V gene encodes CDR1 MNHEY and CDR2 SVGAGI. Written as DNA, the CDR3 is TGTGCCAGCAGGAGATCAGGGGGCGAAGATACGCAGTATTTT. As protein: CASRRSGGEDTQYF.

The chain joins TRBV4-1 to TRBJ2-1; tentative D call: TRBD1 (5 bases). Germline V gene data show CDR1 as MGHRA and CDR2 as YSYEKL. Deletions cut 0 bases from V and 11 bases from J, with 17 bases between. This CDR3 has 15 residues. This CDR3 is CASSQDSGIVRKQFF. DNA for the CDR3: TGCGCCAGCAGCCAAGACTCAGGGATAGTAAGGAAGCAGTTCTTC.

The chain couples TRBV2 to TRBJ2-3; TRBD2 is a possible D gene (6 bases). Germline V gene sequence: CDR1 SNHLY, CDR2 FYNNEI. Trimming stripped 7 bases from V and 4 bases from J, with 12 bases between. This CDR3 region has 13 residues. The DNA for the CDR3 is TGTGCCAGCAATCGGAGGGGTGCAGATACGCAGTATTTT. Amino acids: CASNRRGADTQYF.

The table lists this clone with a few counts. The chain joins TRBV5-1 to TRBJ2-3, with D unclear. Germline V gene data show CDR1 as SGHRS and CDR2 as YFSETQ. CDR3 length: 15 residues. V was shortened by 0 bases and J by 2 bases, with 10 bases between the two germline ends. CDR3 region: CASSLGVADTDTQYF. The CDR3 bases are TGCGCCAGCAGCTTGGGGGTGGCAGACACAGATACGCAGTATTTT.

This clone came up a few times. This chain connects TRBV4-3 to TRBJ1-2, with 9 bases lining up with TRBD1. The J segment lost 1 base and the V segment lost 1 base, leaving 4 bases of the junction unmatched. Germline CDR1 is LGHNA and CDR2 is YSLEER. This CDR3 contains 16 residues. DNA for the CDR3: TGCGCCAGCAGCCAAGCGGGGACAGGGTATAACTATGGCTACACCTTC. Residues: CASSQAGTGYNYGYTF.

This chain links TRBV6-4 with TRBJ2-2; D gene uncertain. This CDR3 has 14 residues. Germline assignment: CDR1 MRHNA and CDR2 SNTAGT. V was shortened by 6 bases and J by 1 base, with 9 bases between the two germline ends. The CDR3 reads CASSPDLNTGELFF. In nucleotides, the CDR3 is TGTGCCAGCAGCCCCGACTTGAACACCGGGGAGCTGTTTTTT.

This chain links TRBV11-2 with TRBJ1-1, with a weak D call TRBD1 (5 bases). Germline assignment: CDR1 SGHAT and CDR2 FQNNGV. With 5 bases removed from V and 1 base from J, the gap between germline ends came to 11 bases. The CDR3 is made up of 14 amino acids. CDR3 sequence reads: CASSNLDRNTEAFF. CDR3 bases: TGTGCCAGCAGCAATCTAGACAGGAACACTGAAGCTTTCTTT. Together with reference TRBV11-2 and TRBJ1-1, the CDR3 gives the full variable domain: EAGVAQSPRYKIIEKRQSVAFWCNPISGHATLYWYQQILGQGPKLLIQFQNNGVVDDSQLPKDRFSAERLKGVDSTLKIQPAKLEDSAVYLCASSNLDRNTEAFFGQGTRLTVV.

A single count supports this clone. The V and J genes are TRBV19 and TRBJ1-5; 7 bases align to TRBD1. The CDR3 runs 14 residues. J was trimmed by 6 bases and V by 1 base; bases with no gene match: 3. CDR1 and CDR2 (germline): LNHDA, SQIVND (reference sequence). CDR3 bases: TGTGCCAGTAGTATAGCGGCAGGGGGTCAGCCCCAGCATTTT. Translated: CASSIAAGGQPQHF.